A single TCR beta chain is shown here with its context. Its recognized antigen is unknown. Nothing much larger sits one base from this clone, and base qualities are not available. The data are from a study of blood T cells in healthy people across ages (dated by TCRdb to the mid-2010s). For the wider study: In model experiments, template switching captured roughly one uniquely barcoded TCR beta cDNA molecule for every two T cells. Age-related changes in TCR beta repertoire diversity were measured in the study by deep sequencing normalized with unique cDNA molecular identifiers. The donors were split into four age groups: young (average around 15 years), middle-aged (around 40), aged (over 55) and long-lived (over 80). To avoid experimental bias, donors of different ages were spread randomly across the sequencing lanes. The study analyzed two additional independent replicas of 1 million unique cDNA reads from the same blood draw for two donors, one aged 18 to 29 and one aged 80 or older. What the authors observed across the whole study: As age increased, observed TCR beta diversity per million T cells dropped in a roughly linear way, and a significant reduction was already evident by age 40. Since profiling was done on bulk unsorted PBMCs, naive and antigen-experienced compartments could not be conclusively compared. Total diversity estimates from one million sequenced T cells were considered lower bounds and underestimates. The CMV infection status of donors was not known, potentially confounding age-related changes in expanded clonotypes. A strong correlation was found between observed TCR beta diversity and the percentage of naive T cells measured by flow cytometry. Compared with the aged group, more naive CD4+ T cells, fewer expanded clones and increased TCR diversity were shown by the long-lived group, suggesting age selection.

Systemically healthy Caucasian individuals from Russia, approximately 39 in total and aged roughly 6 to 100 years, were included as donors. About 10 milliliters of peripheral blood were collected from each donor into EDTA-treated Vacutainer tubes. Ficoll-Paque density-gradient centrifugation was used to isolate PBMCs, with at least 6 million per sample. Trizol reagent was used to extract total RNA from the PBMCs, yielding at least 6 micrograms per sample. The percentages of naive CD45RAhigh/CD27high T cells were determined by flow cytometry on a PBMC aliquot from every donor. Including cysteine and phenylalanine, the CDR3 has 13 amino acids. CDR3 DNA only is kept here, 39 bases in frame from base 1. Per the germline V gene (reference sequence), DFQATT is the CDR1 and SNEGSKA is the CDR2. Trimmed from V: 3 bases; trimmed from J: 6 bases; junction bases lacking a gene match: 8. The library was built by means of 5' RACE. The run used an Illumina HiSeq 2500. A second PCR of about 6 to 11 cycles was run with a J-beta primer mix and a sample-barcoded 5' primer. Each TCR beta cDNA molecule received a unique molecular identifier from a template-switch 5' adaptor carrying 12 random nucleotides. Each sample yielded at least 3 million CDR3-containing paired-end reads. First-strand cDNA was synthesized from all RNA with the Mint cDNA synthesis kit, primed by a TRBC-specific oligonucleotide. Following uracil-DNA glycosylase treatment, all cDNA underwent a first 18-cycle PCR with the universal primers M1SS and BC2_uni_R. Regarding the original processing steps: For normalization, 1 million high-quality reads, each with a distinct molecular identifier, were randomly selected from each sample. Reads with shared molecular identifiers were discarded instead of being binned into consensus sequences. MiTCR, run with a Q25 quality threshold and the strictest error-elimination algorithm, handled CDR3 identification, clonotype clustering and error correction. A nonparametric unseen species model using Euler transformation provided a lower-bound estimate of total TCR beta diversity. Through fastp at Q25 and MiXCR, TCRdb rebuilt clones from the public reads, retaining in-frame beta chains. Rows matching on CDR3 protein sequence are summarized as one entry with the most common DNA and genes. For this entry, the V and J calls and clone size follow TCRdb and not the study's own pipeline. This sample is represented by around 1,600,000 distinct CDR3 sequences; 40% to 45% of them were singletons. About 4% of the sample goes to the ten largest clones.

The chain uses TRBV20-1 and TRBJ2-7; 7 central bases correspond to TRBD2. This clonotype was obtained from a young woman in good health. Input material: blood. The sequenced DNA: TGCAGTGCTAGTACGGGGGGACTCGTCGAGCAGTACTTC. Its translation reads: CSASTGGLVEQYF.